One T cell receptor beta chain is described in this entry. This sample is part of a study of preoperative IRX-2 immunotherapy in early breast cancer. TCRdb's copy holds only in-frame clones and misses some; the assay was immunoSEQ multiplex PCR. The data show over 20,000 clones, with 70% to 90% seen just once and over 1% held by the top ten. The treatment: preoperative locoregional IRX-2 cytokine immunotherapy. Preoperative locoregional IRX-2 cytokine immunotherapy was tested in the phase Ib source study. Germline CDR1 and CDR2: SGHRS and YFSETQ. This CDR3 is built from 15 residues. V shed 0 bases, J shed 2 bases, and the junction held 3 bases outside the gene matches.

V is TRBV5-1 and J is TRBJ1-2; 8 nucleotides match TRBD1. Material: lymph node tissue, obtained after IRX-2 immunotherapy. The TCR comes from a human donor with breast cancer. This chain's CDR3 is CASSLVGQENYGYTF. As DNA, the CDR3 is TGCGCCAGCAGCTTGGTGGGACAGGAGAACTATGGCTACACCTTC.